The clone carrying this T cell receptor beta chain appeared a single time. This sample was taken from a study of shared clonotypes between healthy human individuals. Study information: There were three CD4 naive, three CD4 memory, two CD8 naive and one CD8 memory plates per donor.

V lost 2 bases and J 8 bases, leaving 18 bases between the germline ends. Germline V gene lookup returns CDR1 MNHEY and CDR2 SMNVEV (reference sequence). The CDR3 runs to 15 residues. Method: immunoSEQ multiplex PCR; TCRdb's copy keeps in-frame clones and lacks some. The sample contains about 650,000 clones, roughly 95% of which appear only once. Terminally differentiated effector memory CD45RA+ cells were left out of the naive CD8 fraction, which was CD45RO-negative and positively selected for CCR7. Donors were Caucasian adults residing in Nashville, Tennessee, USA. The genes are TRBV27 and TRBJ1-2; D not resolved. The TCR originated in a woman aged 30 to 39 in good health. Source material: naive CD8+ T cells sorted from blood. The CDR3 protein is CASSLNPFPPDGYTF. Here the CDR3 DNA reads TGTGCCAGCAGTTTAAATCCCTTCCCACCCGACGGCTACACCTTC.